What follows are 30 T cell receptor beta chains derived from one specimen sequenced in a study of blood T cell repertoires in COVID-19. Generated by immunoSEQ multiplex PCR, the TCRdb table keeps only in-frame clones and is missing some. The sample carries 140,000 to 150,000 clones, approximately 80% recorded once. Sequencing input: peripheral blood. These receptors all come from a man aged 55 to 70 with active or convalescent COVID-19.

The chain couples TRBV7-9 to TRBJ2-5; possible D gene TRBD2, 6 bases. The germline V and J ends were trimmed by 2 bases and 5 bases, with 15 bases remaining between them. Germline V gene data show CDR1 as SEHNR and CDR2 as FQNEAQ (reference sequence). This CDR3 has 15 amino acids. CDR3: CASSLFSSEGETQYF. CDR3 DNA: TGTGCCAGCAGCTTATTCTCTAGCGAGGGCGAGACCCAGTACTTC.

The rearrangement links TRBV4-1 to TRBJ2-5, with TRBD2 matching 7 bases. Germline values: CDR1 MGHRA, CDR2 YSYEKL. The CDR3 has 13 amino acids. V shed 5 bases and J 3 bases; nucleotides not matched to a gene: 3. This chain's CDR3 is CASSKREEETQYF. Here the CDR3 DNA reads TGCGCCAGCAGCAAACGGGAGGAAGAGACCCAGTACTTC.

This chain connects TRBV19 to TRBJ1-1; 8 bases are shared with TRBD1. The V and J ends lost 6 bases and 0 bases, in that order; junction bases with no gene match: 6. This CDR3 region has 15 residues. The germline gives CDR1 LNHDA, CDR2 SQIVND (reference sequence). The CDR3: CASSQGDRMNTEAFF. For the CDR3, the DNA is TGTGCCAGTAGCCAGGGGGACAGGATGAACACTGAAGCTTTCTTT.

This clone was seen once. The CDR3 loop reads CASSLQETQYF. In nucleotides, the CDR3 is TGCGCCAGCAGCTTGCAGGAGACCCAGTACTTC. The chain couples TRBV5-1 to TRBJ2-5; D remains unclear. This CDR3 region has 11 residues. V was cut by 1 base and J by 5 bases, with 3 bases left in between. The germline gives CDR1 SGHRS, CDR2 YFSETQ.

The chain joins TRBV7-2 to TRBJ2-1; 12 nucleotides agree with TRBD2. V lost 4 bases and J lost 6; bases outside the gene matches: 4. Per germline, CDR1 SGHTA and CDR2 FQGNSA. This CDR3 comprises 15 residues. The CDR3 loop is CASSSSSGGGNEQFF. In nucleotides, the CDR3 is TGTGCCAGCAGCTCGTCTAGCGGGGGGGGCAATGAGCAGTTCTTC.

V is TRBV6-5 and J is TRBJ2-1, with a possible D match to TRBD2 (5 bases). The CDR3 totals 15 residues. V was clipped by 6 bases and J by 0 bases, with 12 bases between them. CDR1 MNHEY and CDR2 SVGAGI come from the germline V gene. CDR3 in DNA: TGTGCCAGCAGCCGTTACGAGGGCTCCTACAATGAGCAGTTCTTC. Amino acid sequence: CASSRYEGSYNEQFF.

The J gene is TRBJ1-5, the V gene TRBV24-1, with 10 bases that match TRBD1. Trimming at V came to 4 bases and at J to 6 bases, leaving 5 bases not matched to a gene. There are 15 residues in the CDR3. CDR1 and CDR2 from the germline V gene are KGHDR and SFDVKD. In nucleotides, the CDR3 is TGTGCCACCAGTGACGCGGGACAGGGGATTCAGCCCCAGCATTTT. Amino acids: CATSDAGQGIQPQHF.

The chain joins TRBV7-9 to TRBJ2-7, with D possibly TRBD2 on 6 matching bases. The CDR3 spans 14 residues. The V gene lost 5 bases and the J gene lost 6 bases, with 17 bases spanning the gap. Germline-derived CDR1 and CDR2 are SEHNR and FQNEAQ (reference sequence). The CDR3 loop is CASSPKLPGVEQYV. The CDR3 DNA reads as TGTGCCAGCAGCCCAAAACTGCCGGGGGTCGAGCAGTACGTC.

The rearrangement uses TRBV7-2 and TRBJ1-1; a weak D match, TRBD1 (5 bases). Trimming stripped 2 bases from V and 6 bases from J, with 16 bases between. The CDR3 has 15 amino acids. Germline CDR1 and CDR2: SGHTA and FQGNSA. The CDR3, as DNA: TGTGCCAGCAGCTTATCGAGGACAAGGAATCCTGAAGCTTTCTTT. It codes for CASSLSRTRNPEAFF.

This clone was counted a single time. V usage is TRBV9 and J usage is TRBJ2-2; the D gene is possibly TRBD2 (5 bases). V lost 0 bases and J 5 bases, leaving 11 bases between the germline ends. Germline values: CDR1 SGDLS, CDR2 YYNGEE. The CDR3 is 15 residues long. This CDR3 is CASSVEGRTTGELFF. Here the CDR3 DNA reads TGTGCCAGCAGCGTAGAAGGGCGGACTACCGGGGAGCTGTTTTTT.

The V call is TRBV6-5, the J call TRBJ2-2; maybe TRBD1 (6 bases). V lost 2 bases to trimming and J lost 1 base, with 8 bases between them. CDR1 and CDR2 (germline): MNHEY, SVGAGI. The CDR3 length is 15 residues. Written as DNA, the CDR3 is TGTGCCAGCAGTTACGACAGGAAGAACACCGGGGAGCTGTTTTTT. Translating gives CASSYDRKNTGELFF.

The CDR3 here is CATSRDKWTSHNEQFF. The DNA for the CDR3 is TGTGCCACCAGCAGAGATAAGTGGACATCCCACAATGAGCAGTTCTTC. This chain connects TRBV15 to TRBJ2-1, with D tentatively TRBD1 (5 bases). The V gene lost 0 bases and the J gene lost 5 bases, with 14 bases spanning the gap. This CDR3 spans 16 amino acids. The germline gives CDR1 LNHNV, CDR2 YYDKDF (reference sequence). Full variable domain (outside the CDR3, taken from reference TRBV15 and TRBJ2-1): DAMVIQNPRYQVTQFGKPVTLSCSQTLNHNVMYWYQQKSSQAPKLLFHYYDKDFNNEADTPDNFQSRRPNTSFCFLDIRSPGLGDTAMYLCATSRDKWTSHNEQFFGPGTRLTVL.

V and J are TRBV5-6 and TRBJ1-1, with 7 bases lining up with TRBD1. CDR1 and CDR2 from the germline V gene are SGHDT and YYEEEE. The CDR3 is made up of 14 amino acids. V lost 4 bases and J lost 0; bases outside the gene matches: 3. CDR3 residues: CASSRDRLNTEAFF. The DNA of the CDR3 is TGTGCCAGCAGCCGGGACAGATTGAACACTGAAGCTTTCTTT.

The V gene is TRBV18, the J gene TRBJ1-2, with unresolved D. The V gene lost 4 bases and the J gene lost 3 bases, with 12 bases spanning the gap. The CDR3 is 14 amino acids. Looked up from germline, CDR1 is KGHSH and CDR2 is LQKENI. The CDR3 sequence: CASSLDRGDYGYTF. CDR3 bases: TGTGCCAGCTCACTAGACCGGGGAGACTATGGCTACACCTTC. The full variable domain, rest sourced from reference TRBV18 and TRBJ1-2, is NAGVMQNPRHLVRRRGQEARLRCSPMKGHSHVYWYRQLPEEGLKFMVYLQKENIIDESGMPKERFSAEFPKEGPSILRIQQVVRGDSAAYFCASSLDRGDYGYTFGSGTRLTVV.

The gene calls are TRBV21-1 and TRBJ1-3; the D segment call TRBD1 is taken from the table without a DNA check. TRBV21-1 is an annotated pseudogene. The CDR3 has 15 residues. The CDR3: CASSKADRVGNTIYF. CDR3 sequence (DNA): TGTGCCAGCAGCAAAGCAGACAGGGTTGGAAACACCATATATTTT.

V usage is TRBV27 and J usage is TRBJ1-5; a possible D gene is TRBD1 (5 bases). Germline CDR1 MNHEY, CDR2 SMNVEV (reference sequence). This CDR3 is 14 amino acids long. V was pared by 1 base and J by 4 bases, with 8 bases between. CDR3 coding DNA: TGTGCCAGCAGTTTATGGGGGGGGAATCAGCCCCAGCATTTT. This encodes CASSLWGGNQPQHF.

The chain uses TRBV11-2 and TRBJ1-3; TRBD1 is a possible D gene (6 bases). The germline V gene has CDR1 SGHAT and CDR2 FQNNGV. The CDR3 covers 16 residues. V lost 0 bases and J 3 bases, leaving 12 bases between the germline ends. The CDR3 sequence is CASSLDPVRGGNTIYF. CDR3 DNA sequence: TGTGCCAGCAGCTTAGATCCAGTCAGGGGTGGAAACACCATATATTTT.

The J gene is TRBJ1-1, the V gene TRBV6-5; D perhaps matches TRBD1 (5 bases). The CDR3 is 13 amino acids. CDR1 is MNHEY and CDR2 is SVGAGI in the germline V gene. The V end was cut by 5 bases, the J end by 5 bases, with 12 bases between. The CDR3 coding sequence is TGTGCCAGCAGTAACAGGTTCTATACTGAAGCTTTCTTT. Amino acid sequence: CASSNRFYTEAFF.

The rearrangement links TRBV19 to TRBJ1-5; TRBD1 aligns across 7 bases. CDR1 is LNHDA, CDR2 SQIVND, per germline (reference sequence). This CDR3 contains 16 residues. V lost 0 bases and J lost 6; bases outside the gene matches: 8. CDR3 DNA: TGTGCCAGTAGTATAGACGGGCAGGGGGTTGGTCAGCCCCAGCATTTT. Amino acids: CASSIDGQGVGQPQHF.

As to this clone: Other DNA variants within this sample encode the same CDR3. J is TRBJ2-5 and V is TRBV5-1, with TRBD1 as a possible D gene (7 bases). Per germline, CDR1 SGHRS and CDR2 YFSETQ. The V end lost 2 bases, the J end lost 4 bases, and 12 bases lay between the germline ends. This CDR3 is built from 14 residues. Here the CDR3 reads CASSFGQGGETQYF. The CDR3 DNA follows: TGCGCCAGCAGCTTCGGGCAGGGGGGAGAGACCCAGTACTTC.

In regard to this clone: The junction departs from germline at one end; a sequencing error may be responsible. The CDR3 protein is CASSGRTVTGTQYF. The CDR3, as DNA: TGTGCCAGCAGCGGTAGGACAGTCACAGGTACGCAGTATTTT. The V gene is TRBV2, the J gene TRBJ2-3, with D possibly matching TRBD1 (6 bases). The CDR3 spans 14 residues. Germline CDR1 and CDR2: SNHLY and FYNNEI.

This chain links TRBV3-1 (or the pseudogene TRBV3-2) with TRBJ1-6; 7 bases fit TRBD1. The CDR3 runs to 13 residues. Germline V gene sequence: CDR1 LGHDT, CDR2 YNNKEL (reference sequence). Germline trimming cut 4 bases from V and 6 bases from J; bases unmatched to any gene: 0. CDR3 in amino acids: CASSRDSNSPLHF. The CDR3 DNA is TGTGCCAGCAGCCGGGACAGTAATTCACCCCTCCACTTT.

This clone was seen just once. The rearrangement links TRBV20-1 to TRBJ1-1; D is ambiguous. This CDR3 spans 13 amino acids. CDR1 and CDR2 from the germline V gene are DFQATT and SNEGSKA (reference sequence). The V end lost 6 bases, the J end lost 0 bases, and 11 bases lay between the germline ends. The CDR3 nucleotides are TGCAGTGCCAGTGCCAGGATGAACACTGAAGCTTTCTTT. It translates to CSASARMNTEAFF.

The chain couples TRBV19 to TRBJ2-3; 9 nucleotides align to TRBD1. The length of the CDR3 is 15 residues. V lost 5 bases, J lost 1 base, and 4 bases stayed unmatched. Germline assignment: CDR1 LNHDA and CDR2 SQIVND (reference sequence). DNA of the CDR3: TGTGCCAGTAGTCGGGACAGGGTAGGCACAGATACGCAGTATTTT. Its translation: CASSRDRVGTDTQYF. Together with reference TRBV19 and TRBJ2-3, the CDR3 gives the full variable domain: DGGITQSPKYLFRKEGQNVTLSCEQNLNHDAMYWYRQDPGQGLRLIYYSQIVNDFQKGDIAEGYSVSREKKESFPLTVTSAQKNPTAFYLCASSRDRVGTDTQYFGPGTRLTVL.

The chain joins TRBV6-2 or TRBV6-3 to TRBJ2-1, with 11 bases lining up with TRBD2. V was clipped by 7 bases and J by 3 bases; unmatched bases: 5. CDR1 and CDR2 from the germline V gene are MNHEY and SVGEGT. The CDR3 is 15 residues long. CDR3 bases: TGTGCCAGCACCCCGGGACTAGCGGTCTACAATGAGCAGTTCTTC. Protein product: CASTPGLAVYNEQFF.

V usage is TRBV11-2 and J usage is TRBJ1-1; weak D call: TRBD1 (5 bases). The V end was cut by 1 base, the J end by 7 bases, with 19 bases between. There are 16 residues in the CDR3. Germline CDR1 SGHAT, CDR2 FQNNGV. DNA for the CDR3: TGTGCCAGCAGCTTAGTGACAGTGATTTTTACCGGTGAAGCTTTCTTT. Encoded protein: CASSLVTVIFTGEAFF.

The chain is built from TRBV4-3 and TRBJ1-4; D remains unclear. Germline V gene data show CDR1 as LGHNA and CDR2 as YSLEER. V shed 1 base and J shed 0 bases, with 6 bases lying between them. CDR3 length: 15 residues. CDR3 nucleotides: TGCGCCAGCAGCCAAGTTCGGGCAACTAATGAAAAACTGTTTTTT. Translation: CASSQVRATNEKLFF.

The CDR3 sequence is CSYNRGLFAEAFF. DNA for the CDR3: TGCAGCTACAACAGGGGGCTTTTCGCTGAAGCTTTCTTT. V is TRBV29-1 and J is TRBJ1-1; 9 nucleotides agree with TRBD1. With 8 bases clipped from V and 6 bases from J, the junction kept 10 bases outside the gene matches. CDR1 SQVTM and CDR2 ANQGSEA come from the germline V gene. The CDR3 contains 13 residues.

This clone was counted between two and nine times. The chain couples TRBV11-3 to TRBJ2-7, with 11 bases lining up with TRBD1. Losses at the gene ends were 7 bases for V and 4 bases for J; bases not matched to a gene: 9. The length of the CDR3 is 15 residues. The germline V gene encodes CDR1 SGHNT and CDR2 YENEEA. CDR3 bases: TGTGCCAGCACCCCACCAGGGACAGGGGGTTACGAGCAGTACTTC. Amino acid sequence: CASTPPGTGGYEQYF.

J is TRBJ1-2 and V is TRBV6-5; TRBD1 agrees at 12 bases. Germline V lookup: CDR1 MNHEY, CDR2 SVGAGI. V shed 6 bases and J 8 bases; nucleotides not matched to a gene: 10. The CDR3 extends over 15 amino acids. This chain's CDR3 is CASSHGGTGGRGYTF. The CDR3 region has the DNA TGTGCCAGCAGCCACGGGGGGACAGGGGGCCGAGGCTACACCTTC.